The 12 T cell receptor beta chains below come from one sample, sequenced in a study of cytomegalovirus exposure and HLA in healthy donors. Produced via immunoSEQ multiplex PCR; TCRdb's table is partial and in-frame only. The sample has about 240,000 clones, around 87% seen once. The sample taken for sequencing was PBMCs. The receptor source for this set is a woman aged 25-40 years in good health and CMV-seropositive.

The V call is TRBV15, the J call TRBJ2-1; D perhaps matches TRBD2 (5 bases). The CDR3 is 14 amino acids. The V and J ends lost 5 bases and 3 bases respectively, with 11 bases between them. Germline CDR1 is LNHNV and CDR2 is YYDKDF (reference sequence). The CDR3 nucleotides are TGTGCCACCAGCCGAGGGCGGATCTACAATGAGCAGTTCTTC. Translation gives CATSRGRIYNEQFF.

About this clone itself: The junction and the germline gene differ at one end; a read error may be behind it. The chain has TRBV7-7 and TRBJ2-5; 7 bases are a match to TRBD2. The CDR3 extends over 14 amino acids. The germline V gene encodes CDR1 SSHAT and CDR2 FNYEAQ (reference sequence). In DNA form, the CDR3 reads TGTGCTAGCAGCTTAAGTGGGCGGGACTATACCCAGTACTTC. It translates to CASSLSGRDYTQYF.

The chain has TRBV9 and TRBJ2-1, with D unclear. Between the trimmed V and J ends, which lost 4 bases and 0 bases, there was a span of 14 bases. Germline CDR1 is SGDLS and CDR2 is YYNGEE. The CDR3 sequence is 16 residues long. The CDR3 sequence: CASSPSSASSYNEQFF. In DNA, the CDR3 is TGTGCCAGCAGCCCCTCCAGCGCCAGCTCCTACAATGAGCAGTTCTTC. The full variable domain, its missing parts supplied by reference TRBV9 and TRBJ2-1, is DSGVTQTPKHLITATGQRVTLRCSPRSGDLSVYWYQQSLDQGLQFLIQYYNGEERAKGNILERFSAQQFPDLHSELNLSSLELGDSALYFCASSPSSASSYNEQFFGPGTRLTVL.

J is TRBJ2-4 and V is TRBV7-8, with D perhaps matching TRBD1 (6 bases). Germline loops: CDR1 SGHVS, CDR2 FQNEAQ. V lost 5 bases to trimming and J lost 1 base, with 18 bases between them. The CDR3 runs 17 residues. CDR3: CASSPLDSQRAKNIQYF. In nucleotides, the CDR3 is TGTGCCAGCAGCCCGTTGGACAGCCAAAGGGCCAAAAACATTCAGTACTTC.

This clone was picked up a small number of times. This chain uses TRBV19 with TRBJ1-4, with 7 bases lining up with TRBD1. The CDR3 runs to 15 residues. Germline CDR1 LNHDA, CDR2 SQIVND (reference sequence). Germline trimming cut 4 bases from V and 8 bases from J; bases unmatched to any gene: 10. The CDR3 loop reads CASSKVGTVGEKLFF. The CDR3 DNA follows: TGTGCCAGTAGTAAAGTTGGGACAGTCGGAGAAAAACTGTTTTTT.

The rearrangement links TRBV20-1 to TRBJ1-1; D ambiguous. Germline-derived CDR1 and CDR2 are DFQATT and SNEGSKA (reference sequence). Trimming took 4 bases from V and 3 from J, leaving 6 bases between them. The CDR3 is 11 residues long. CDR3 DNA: TGCAGTGCTAACCGGGACACTGAAGCTTTCTTT. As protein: CSANRDTEAFF.

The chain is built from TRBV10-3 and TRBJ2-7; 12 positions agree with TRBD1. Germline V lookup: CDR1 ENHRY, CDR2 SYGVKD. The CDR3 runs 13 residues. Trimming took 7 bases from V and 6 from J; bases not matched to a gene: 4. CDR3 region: CAITPGQGAEQYF. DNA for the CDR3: TGTGCCATCACCCCGGGACAGGGGGCCGAGCAGTACTTC.

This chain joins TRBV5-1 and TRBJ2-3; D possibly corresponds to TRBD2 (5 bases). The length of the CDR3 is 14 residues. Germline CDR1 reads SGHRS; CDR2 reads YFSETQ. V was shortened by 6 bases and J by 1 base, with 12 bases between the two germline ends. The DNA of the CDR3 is TGCGCCAGCATGGGAGCCTTTGGCACAGATACGCAGTATTTT. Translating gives CASMGAFGTDTQYF.

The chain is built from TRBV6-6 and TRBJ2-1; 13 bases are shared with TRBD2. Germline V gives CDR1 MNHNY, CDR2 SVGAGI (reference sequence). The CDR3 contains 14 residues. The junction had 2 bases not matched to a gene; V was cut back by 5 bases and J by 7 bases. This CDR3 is CASSRTSGSNEQFF. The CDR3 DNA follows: TGTGCCAGCAGTAGGACTAGCGGGAGTAATGAGCAGTTCTTC.

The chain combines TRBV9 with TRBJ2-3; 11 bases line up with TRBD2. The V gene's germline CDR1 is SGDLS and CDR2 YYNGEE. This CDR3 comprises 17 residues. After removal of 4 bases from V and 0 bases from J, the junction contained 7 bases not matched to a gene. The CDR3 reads CASSLSWTSGSTDTQYF. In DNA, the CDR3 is TGTGCCAGCAGCCTCTCATGGACTAGCGGGAGCACAGATACGCAGTATTTT. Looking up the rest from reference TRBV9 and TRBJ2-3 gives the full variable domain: DSGVTQTPKHLITATGQRVTLRCSPRSGDLSVYWYQQSLDQGLQFLIQYYNGEERAKGNILERFSAQQFPDLHSELNLSSLELGDSALYFCASSLSWTSGSTDTQYFGPGTRLTVL.

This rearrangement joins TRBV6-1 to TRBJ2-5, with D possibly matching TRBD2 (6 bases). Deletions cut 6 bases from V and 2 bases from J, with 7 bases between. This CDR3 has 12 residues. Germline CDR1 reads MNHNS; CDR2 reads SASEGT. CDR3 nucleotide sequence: TGTGCCAGCAGCGCGGGGCAAGAGACCCAGTACTTC. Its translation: CASSAGQETQYF.

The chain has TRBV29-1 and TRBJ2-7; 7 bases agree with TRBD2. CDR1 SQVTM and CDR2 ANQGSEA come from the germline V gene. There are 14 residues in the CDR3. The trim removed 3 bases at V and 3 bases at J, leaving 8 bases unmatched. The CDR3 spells CSVDAGVGFYEQYF. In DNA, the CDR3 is TGCAGCGTTGATGCGGGAGTCGGCTTCTACGAGCAGTACTTC.